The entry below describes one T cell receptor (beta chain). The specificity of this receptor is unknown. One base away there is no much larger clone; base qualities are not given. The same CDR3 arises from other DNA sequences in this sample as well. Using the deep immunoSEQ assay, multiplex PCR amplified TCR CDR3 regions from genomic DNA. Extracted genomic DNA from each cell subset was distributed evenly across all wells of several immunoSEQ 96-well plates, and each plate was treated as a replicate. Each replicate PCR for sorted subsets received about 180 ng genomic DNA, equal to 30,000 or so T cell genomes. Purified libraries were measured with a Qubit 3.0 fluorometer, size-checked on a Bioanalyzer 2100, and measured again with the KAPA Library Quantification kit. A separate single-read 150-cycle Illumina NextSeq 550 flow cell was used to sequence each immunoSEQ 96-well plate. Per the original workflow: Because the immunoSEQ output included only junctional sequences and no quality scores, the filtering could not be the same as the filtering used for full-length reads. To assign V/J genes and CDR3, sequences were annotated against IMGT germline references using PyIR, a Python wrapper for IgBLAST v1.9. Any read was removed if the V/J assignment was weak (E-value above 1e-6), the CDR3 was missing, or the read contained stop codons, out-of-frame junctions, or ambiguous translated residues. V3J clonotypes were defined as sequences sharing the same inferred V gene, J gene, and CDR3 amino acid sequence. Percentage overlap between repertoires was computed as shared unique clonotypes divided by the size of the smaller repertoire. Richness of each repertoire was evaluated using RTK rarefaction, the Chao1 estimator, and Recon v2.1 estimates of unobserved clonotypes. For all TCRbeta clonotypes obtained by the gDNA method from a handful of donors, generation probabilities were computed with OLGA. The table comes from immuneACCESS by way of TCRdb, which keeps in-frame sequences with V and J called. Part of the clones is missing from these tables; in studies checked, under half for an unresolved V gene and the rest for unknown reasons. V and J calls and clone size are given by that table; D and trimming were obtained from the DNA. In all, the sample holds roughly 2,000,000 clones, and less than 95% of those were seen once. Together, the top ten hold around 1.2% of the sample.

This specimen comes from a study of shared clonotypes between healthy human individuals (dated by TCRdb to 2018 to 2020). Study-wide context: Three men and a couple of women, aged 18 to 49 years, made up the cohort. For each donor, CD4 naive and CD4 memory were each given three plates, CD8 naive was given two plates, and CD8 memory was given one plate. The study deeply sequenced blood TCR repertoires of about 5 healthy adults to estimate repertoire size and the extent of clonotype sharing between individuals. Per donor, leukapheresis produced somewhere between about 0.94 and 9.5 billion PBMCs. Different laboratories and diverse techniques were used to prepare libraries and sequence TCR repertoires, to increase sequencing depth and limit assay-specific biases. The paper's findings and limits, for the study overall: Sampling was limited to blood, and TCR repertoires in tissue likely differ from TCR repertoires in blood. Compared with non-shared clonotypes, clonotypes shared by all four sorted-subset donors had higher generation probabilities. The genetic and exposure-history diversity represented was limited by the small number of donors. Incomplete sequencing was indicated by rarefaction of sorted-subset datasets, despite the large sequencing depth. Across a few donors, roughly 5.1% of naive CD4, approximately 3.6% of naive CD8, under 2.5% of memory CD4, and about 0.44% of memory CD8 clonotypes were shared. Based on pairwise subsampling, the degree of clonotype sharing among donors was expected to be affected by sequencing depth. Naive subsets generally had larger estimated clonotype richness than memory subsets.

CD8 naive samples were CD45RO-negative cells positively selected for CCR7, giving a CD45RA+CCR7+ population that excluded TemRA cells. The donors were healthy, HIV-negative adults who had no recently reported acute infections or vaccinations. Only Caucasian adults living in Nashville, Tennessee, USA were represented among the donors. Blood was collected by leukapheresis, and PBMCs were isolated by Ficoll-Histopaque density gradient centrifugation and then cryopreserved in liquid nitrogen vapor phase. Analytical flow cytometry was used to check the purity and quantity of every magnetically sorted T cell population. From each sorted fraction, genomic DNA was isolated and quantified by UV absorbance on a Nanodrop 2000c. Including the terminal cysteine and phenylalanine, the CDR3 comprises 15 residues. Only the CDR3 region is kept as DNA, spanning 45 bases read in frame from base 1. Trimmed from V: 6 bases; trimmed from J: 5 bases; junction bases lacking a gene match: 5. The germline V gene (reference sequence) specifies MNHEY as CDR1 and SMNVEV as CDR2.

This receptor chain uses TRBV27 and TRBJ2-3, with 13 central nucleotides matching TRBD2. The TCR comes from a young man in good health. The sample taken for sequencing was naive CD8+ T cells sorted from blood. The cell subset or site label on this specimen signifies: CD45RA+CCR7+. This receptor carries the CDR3 CASSLLAGGGDTQYF. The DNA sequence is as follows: TGTGCCAGCAGCTTACTAGCGGGAGGGGGAGATACGCAGTATTTT.